This T cell receptor beta chain was identified during a study of CD8+ T cells in alopecia areata. Overall study: A 6-month off-drug phase came after tofacitinib, which had lasted 6 to 18 months.

Isolated RNA was reverse transcribed into cDNA used as the sequencing template. TCRdb keeps only in-frame clones here, not all; method: immunoSEQ multiplex PCR. The data hold some 170,000 clones, with 58% observed a single time. The treatment: oral pan-JAK inhibitor, 5-10 mg twice daily. Punch biopsies of lesional scalp, plus peripheral blood, were taken from alopecia areata patients. From germline, CDR1 is MNHEY and CDR2 SVGAGI. This CDR3 contains 14 residues. Trimming cost V 8 bases and J 5 bases, with 19 bases left between them. The material sequenced was CD4+ T cells sorted from blood, taken around week 55, from a patient treated with tofacitinib. The chain combines TRBV6-5 with TRBJ2-7; possible D gene TRBD2, 5 bases. This receptor was taken from a human donor with alopecia areata. CDR3 nucleotides: TGTGCCAGCTGGGAAAGCGGCCAGTTGAACGAGCAGTACTTC. Translation: CASWESGQLNEQYF.